The text below deals with one T cell receptor (beta chain). Its antigen is currently unknown. The sample belongs to a study of cytomegalovirus exposure and HLA in healthy donors. Study findings and constraints: Sequencing likely generated an artifact that appeared as a cluster of highly shared sequence variants. TCR beta V- and J-gene trimming, according to a later analysis, was linked to a missense DCLRE1C variant.

This CDR3 is 12 amino acids long. The V end was cut by 2 bases, the J end by 8 bases, with 10 bases between. Germline V gene data show CDR1 as SGHTS and CDR2 as YDEGEE. The primer mix had 60 Vbeta and 13 Jbeta primers. Assay used: immunoSEQ multiplex PCR; TCRdb lists only in-frame clones, some missing. This table holds around 170,000 clones, about 84% found once. The source material was PBMCs. This rearrangement joins TRBV5-8 to TRBJ1-2; D gene ambiguous. The clonotype was recovered from a man aged 50 or older in good health and CMV-seronegative. Here the CDR3 reads CASSLKNRGYTF. The DNA for the CDR3 is TGTGCCAGCAGCTTAAAGAATAGAGGCTACACCTTC.